Here is one T cell receptor (beta chain) with its context. The antigen is unknown. The source of the sample is a study of cytomegalovirus exposure and HLA in healthy donors. The study ran its PCR with 60 Vbeta and 13 Jbeta primers. Clones were read by immunoSEQ multiplex PCR, and TCRdb kept only the in-frame ones, dropping some. Among about 140,000 clones listed, over 55% were seen once. Study-level results: More than 15,000 TCR beta sequences were associated with HLA alleles at 0.05 false discovery rate in a later analysis. An analysis was carried out at a later point. It showed that HLA-associated TCR beta chains were more clonally expanded than equally common non-associated chains. Upon later analysis, TCR association rates were observed to vary by HLA locus, being highest for DRB1 and lowest for HLA-C.

The CDR3 consists of 16 residues. The V end was cut by 8 bases, the J end by 2 bases, with 20 bases between. Germline CDR1 and CDR2: SNHLY and FYNNEI. This chain links TRBV2 with TRBJ2-3, with D possibly TRBD2 on 6 matching bases. Source material: PBMCs. The receptor was derived from a man aged 35 to 55 in good health and CMV-seronegative. CDR3 amino acids: CASWLPKGRITDTQYF. The CDR3 DNA reads as TGTGCCAGCTGGCTGCCTAAGGGGAGGATCACAGATACGCAGTATTTT.